The 3 T cell receptor beta chains below come from one sample, sequenced in a study of T cell responses to AZD1222 COVID-19 vaccine. Some clones are missing from TCRdb's copy, which holds only in-frame ones; the method was immunoSEQ multiplex PCR. The sample lists under 170,000 clones; roughly 94% were seen once. The sample in question was peripheral blood, obtained on day 0 of AZD1222 vaccination. The receptor source for this set is an adult in good health.

V and J are TRBV4-1 and TRBJ2-1; the match to TRBD2 covers 14 bases. Germline V lookup: CDR1 MGHRA, CDR2 YSYEKL. The V gene end was trimmed by 1 base and the J gene end by 9 bases; junction bases not matched to a gene: 8. The CDR3 extends over 17 amino acids. CDR3 nucleotides: TGCGCCAGCAGCCAAGTGGGACTAGCGGGAGCCCAGGCTGAGCAGTTCTTC. This sequence encodes CASSQVGLAGAQAEQFF.

This CDR3 is CASVPGTGRTGELFF. The CDR3 DNA reads as TGCGCCAGCGTCCCCGGGACAGGAAGGACCGGGGAGCTGTTTTTT. The chain employs TRBV5-1 and TRBJ2-2; TRBD1 matches at 8 bases. Germline V gives CDR1 SGHRS, CDR2 YFSETQ. The V segment lost 7 bases and the J segment 5 bases; nucleotides outside the gene matches: 10. CDR3 length: 15 residues.

This rearrangement joins TRBV19 to TRBJ2-1, with D tentatively TRBD2 (6 bases). The CDR3 runs 14 residues. V dropped 4 bases and J dropped 5 bases, with 12 bases sitting between them. Germline V gene data show CDR1 as LNHDA and CDR2 as SQIVND (reference sequence). The CDR3 reads CASSTGTPHNEQFF. CDR3 sequence (DNA): TGTGCCAGTAGTACAGGGACTCCGCACAATGAGCAGTTCTTC.